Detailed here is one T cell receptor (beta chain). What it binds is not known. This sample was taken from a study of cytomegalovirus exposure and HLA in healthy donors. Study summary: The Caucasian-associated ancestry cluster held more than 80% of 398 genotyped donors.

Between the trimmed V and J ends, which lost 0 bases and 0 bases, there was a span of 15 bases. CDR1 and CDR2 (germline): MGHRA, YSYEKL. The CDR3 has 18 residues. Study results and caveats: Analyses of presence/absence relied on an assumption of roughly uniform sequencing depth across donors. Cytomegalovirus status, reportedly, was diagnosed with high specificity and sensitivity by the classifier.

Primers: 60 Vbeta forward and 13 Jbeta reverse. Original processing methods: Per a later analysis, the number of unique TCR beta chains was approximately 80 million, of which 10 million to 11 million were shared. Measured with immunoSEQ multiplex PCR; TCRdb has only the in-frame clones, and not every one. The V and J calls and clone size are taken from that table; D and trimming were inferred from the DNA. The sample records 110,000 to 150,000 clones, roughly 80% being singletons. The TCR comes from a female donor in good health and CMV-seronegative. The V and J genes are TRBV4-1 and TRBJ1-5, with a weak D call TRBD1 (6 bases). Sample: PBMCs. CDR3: CASSQDLNRAYSNQPQHF. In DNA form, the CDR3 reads TGCGCCAGCAGCCAAGATTTGAACAGGGCATATAGCAATCAGCCCCAGCATTTT.